This T cell receptor (beta chain) was sequenced during a study of blood T cell repertoires in COVID-19. About the study: The study drew acute and convalescent COVID-19 samples from the United States, Italy and Spain. In each case, the material was cDNA or gDNA derived from T cells, B-cell-depleted T cells, or PBMCs.

In the authors' methods: It was from reference gene primer amplification that nucleated cell counts were estimated. Libraries were prepared by immunoSEQ multiplex PCR; TCRdb keeps only in-frame clonotypes and omits some of them. The D gene and trimming were derived from the DNA, and the V and J assignments and clone size from that table. Among 99,000 or so clones, 65% to 90% were seen once, and the ten largest hold 4.5% to 5.5%. Germline V gene data show CDR1 as MNHEY and CDR2 as SVGAGI. Trimming took 0 bases from V and 3 from J, leaving 12 bases between them. This CDR3 region has 16 residues. The chain joins TRBV6-5 to TRBJ2-1; D perhaps matches TRBD2 (5 bases). The origin of this receptor is a man in his fifties or sixties with acute or convalescent COVID-19. Material for sequencing was peripheral blood. In DNA, the CDR3 is TGTGCCAGCAGTTACTCGAAAGGAGGCTTCTACAATGAGCAGTTCTTC. Amino acids: CASSYSKGGFYNEQFF.